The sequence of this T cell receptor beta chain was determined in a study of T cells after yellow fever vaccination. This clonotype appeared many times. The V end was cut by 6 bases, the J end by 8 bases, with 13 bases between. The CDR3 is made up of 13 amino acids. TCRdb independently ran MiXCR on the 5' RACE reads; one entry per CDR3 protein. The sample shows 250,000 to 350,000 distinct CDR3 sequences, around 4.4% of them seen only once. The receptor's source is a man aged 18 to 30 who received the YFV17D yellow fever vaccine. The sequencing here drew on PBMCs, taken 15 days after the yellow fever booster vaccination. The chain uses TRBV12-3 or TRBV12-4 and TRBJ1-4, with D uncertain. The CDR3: CASRVETQEKLFF. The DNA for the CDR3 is TGTGCCAGCAGGGTAGAGACTCAGGAAAAACTGTTTTTT.